A single T cell receptor (beta chain) is shown here with its context. The antigen is unknown. V was shortened by 3 bases and J by 4 bases, with 8 bases between the two germline ends. Germline V CDR1 and CDR2: MNHNS, SASEGT. The length of the CDR3 is 13 residues. These data come from a study of identical twins. MiXCR, applied by TCRdb to the 5' RACE reads, yields one record per CDR3 protein. The data hold 650,000 to 750,000 distinct CDR3 sequences, with 21% observed a single time. The study's findings and limits: Clonotypes of the beta chain that were abundant in cord blood carried fewer insertions (memory repertoires showed none).

The same data also contributed to another study, on T cells expressing NK-cell markers. Per that study: Seven donors tested HCMV-seropositive and one tested seronegative among the eight sequenced. Restriction of sorting to alpha-beta TCR T cells was accomplished in several experiments using an anti-gamma-delta TCR antibody. Of the CD8+ T cell pool in several donors, roughly 1.0-7.5% was accounted for by dominant NKG2C+ clonotypes.

The specimen was PBMCs. This chain connects TRBV6-1 to TRBJ2-3; D is undetermined. The clonotype comes from a woman under 30 in good health. CDR3 sequence (DNA): TGTGCCAGCAGTGAGAAGTGGTCAGATACGCAGTATTTT. It specifies CASSEKWSDTQYF.